This paragraph covers one T cell receptor beta chain sequence. Indicated time point: newly diagnosed GD, antithyroid drugs for less than 3 months. Scientists built the TCR library using RNA that was extracted from PBMCs. Building the TCR beta libraries relied on iRepertoire HTBI primers, and CDR3 regions underwent Arm-PCR. TCRdb reanalysed the multiplex PCR reads using MiXCR and keeps one entry per CDR3 protein. The sample shows 450,000 to 500,000 distinct CDR3 sequences, around 15% of them seen only once. The data originate from a study of regulatory T cells in long-lasting Graves disease. These sequences were also reported in another study, on T cells in Graves' hyperthyroidism and ophthalmopathy. As that study records: A lack of ophthalmopathy progression within 18 months defined stable Graves' hyperthyroidism. Used for diagnoses were clinical symptoms, serum thyroxine and TRAb, thyroid ultrasound and orbital computed tomography. During a first-round RT-PCR of the TCR CDR3, the HTBI primer set was used.

The source material was peripheral blood mononuclear cells (PBMCs), sampled at new diagnosis, from a patient treated with antithyroid drugs. The TCR comes from a man aged 35-49 years with Graves disease.

The CDR3 region is CASRGYRGLNYNSPLHF. CDR3 nucleotides: TGTGCCAGCAGAGGGTACAGGGGGCTAAATTATAATTCACCCCTCCACTTT. The chain joins TRBV28 to TRBJ1-6, with 9 bases aligning to TRBD1. J lost 4 bases, V lost 6 bases, and 10 bases had no gene match. The CDR3 covers 17 residues. Germline-derived CDR1 and CDR2 are MDHEN and SYDVKM.